These 14 T cell receptor beta chains originate from one sample sequenced in a study of T cell changes during pregnancy in multiple sclerosis. The table came from immunoSEQ multiplex PCR; TCRdb's copy has only in-frame clones and leaves some out. Among about 86,000 clones listed, less than 95% were seen once. The sequences come from peripheral blood, collected in the first trimester of pregnancy. These TCRs come from a female donor in good health, enrolled as a control in a pregnancy study.

The V and J genes are TRBV30 and TRBJ1-6; 11 bases align to TRBD1. Germline CDR1 is GTSNPN and CDR2 is SVGIG (reference sequence). The CDR3 is made up of 14 amino acids. V was pared by 6 bases and J by 9 bases, with 7 bases of the junction left unmatched. Here the CDR3 reads CACDRDRGSSPLHF. CDR3 DNA: TGTGCCTGCGACCGGGACAGGGGGTCTTCACCCCTCCACTTT.

About this clone: The junction departs from germline at one end; a sequencing error may be responsible. The rearrangement joins TRBV12-5 to TRBJ2-1; D is uncertain. CDR1 is LGHNT, CDR2 FRNRAP, per germline. The CDR3 covers 11 residues. This chain's CDR3 is CASGPYNEQFF. In DNA, the CDR3 is TGTGCTAGTGGTCCCTATAATGAGCAGTTCTTC.

V usage is TRBV25-1 and J usage is TRBJ1-1, with a tentative D call TRBD1 (5 bases). Deletions cut 5 bases from V and 5 bases from J, with 18 bases between. The CDR3 runs to 15 residues. CDR1 and CDR2 (germline): MGHDK, SYGVNS. The CDR3 loop reads CASSLQGLGKTEAFF. The CDR3 bases are TGTGCCAGCAGTCTGCAGGGTCTAGGGAAAACTGAAGCTTTCTTT. Full variable domain (remainder filled in from reference TRBV25-1 and TRBJ1-1): EADIYQTPRYLVIGTGKKITLECSQTMGHDKMYWYQQDPGMELHLIHYSYGVNSTEKGDLSSESTVSRIRTEHFPLTLESARPSHTSQYLCASSLQGLGKTEAFFGQGTRLTVV.

The sample holds one count of this clone. At one of its ends the junction is not consistent with the germline gene, which may arise from a read error. Other nucleotide sequences in the sample specify the same CDR3. The chain couples TRBV18 to TRBJ2-7; TRBD1 aligns across 10 bases. CDR1 KGHSH and CDR2 LQKENI come from the germline V gene. This CDR3 region has 15 residues. For the CDR3, the DNA is TGTGCCAGCTCTCCCGACAGGGGGCATTCCTATGAGCAGTACTTC. It specifies CASSPDRGHSYEQYF. The full variable domain, completed using reference TRBV18 and TRBJ2-7, is NAGVMQNPRHLVRRRGQEARLRCSPMKGHSHVYWYRQLPEEGLKFMVYLQKENIIDESGMPKERFSAEFPKEGPSILRIQQVVRGDSAAYFCASSPDRGHSYEQYFGPGTRLTVT.

This sequence joins TRBV27 and TRBJ1-4; 9 positions agree with TRBD1. Germline V gene lookup returns CDR1 MNHEY and CDR2 SMNVEV (reference sequence). The CDR3 runs to 14 residues. Trimming cost V 4 bases and J 8 bases; bases outside gene matches: 5. As DNA, the CDR3 is TGTGCCAGCAGTTGGAGACAGGGGGGCGAAAAACTGTTTTTT. Amino acid sequence: CASSWRQGGEKLFF.

This rearrangement joins TRBV30 to TRBJ1-1; D perhaps matches TRBD1 (5 bases). From germline, CDR1 is GTSNPN and CDR2 SVGIG (reference sequence). The CDR3 has 14 amino acids. Trimming left V 2 bases short and J 1 base short, with 11 bases between. Here the CDR3 reads CAWSTSGWNTEAFF. CDR3 nucleotides: TGTGCCTGGAGTACGTCAGGGTGGAACACTGAAGCTTTCTTT.

The chain uses TRBV18 and TRBJ2-3; weak D call: TRBD2 (6 bases). This CDR3 region has 14 residues. Germline values: CDR1 KGHSH, CDR2 LQKENI. The V and J ends lost 2 bases and 1 base respectively, with 7 bases between them. The CDR3, as DNA: TGTGCCAGCTCACCAAAGCGGGGCACAGATACGCAGTATTTT. It codes for CASSPKRGTDTQYF.

The CDR3 sequence: CASSFPGGPGEDTQYF. The CDR3 DNA reads TGTGCCAGCAGCTTTCCCGGGGGGCCAGGGGAAGATACGCAGTATTTT. This chain links TRBV7-2 with TRBJ2-3, with TRBD2 as a possible D gene (7 bases). CDR3 length: 16 residues. Germline CDR1 reads SGHTA; CDR2 reads FQGNSA. V gave up 3 bases and J gave up 5 bases, with 18 bases separating them.

V gene TRBV18 combines with J gene TRBJ1-5; TRBD1 aligns across 8 bases. The V segment lost 2 bases and the J segment 5 bases; nucleotides outside the gene matches: 2. This CDR3 comprises 14 residues. Germline CDR1 reads KGHSH; CDR2 reads LQKENI. CDR3 in DNA: TGTGCCAGCTCACCAGCAGGGGGCTATCAGCCCCAGCATTTT. Its translation: CASSPAGGYQPQHF.

This clone was observed a single time. The chain links TRBV9 to TRBJ2-3; TRBD2 aligns across 12 bases. The CDR3 consists of 16 residues. V shed 0 bases and J 8 bases; nucleotides not matched to a gene: 7. Germline CDR1 SGDLS, CDR2 YYNGEE. CDR3 nucleotides: TGTGCCAGCAGCGTAGGCCTAGCGGGGGGGGTAGGTACGCAGTATTTT. It is translated as CASSVGLAGGVGTQYF.

The CDR3 coding sequence is TGTGCCAGCAGGGCCGGGACAGGGTACAATCAGCCCCAGCATTTT. It codes for CASRAGTGYNQPQHF. The chain combines TRBV28 with TRBJ1-5, with 9 bases matching TRBD1. Trimming at V came to 6 bases and at J to 3 bases, leaving 6 bases not matched to a gene. CDR3 size: 15 residues. CDR1 MDHEN and CDR2 SYDVKM come from the germline V gene.

This chain connects TRBV15 to TRBJ1-2; perhaps TRBD1 as D (5 bases). V lost 4 bases, J lost 7 bases, and 16 bases lay in between. The CDR3 totals 14 residues. The germline CDR1 and CDR2 sequences are LNHNV and YYDKDF (reference sequence). CDR3 DNA: TGTGCCACCAGCATGACAGTAACATCGAGTGGCTACACCTTC. It specifies CATSMTVTSSGYTF.

The rearrangement links TRBV6-5 to TRBJ2-2, with TRBD1 matching 8 bases. Per germline, CDR1 MNHEY and CDR2 SVGAGI. The CDR3 is made up of 15 amino acids. V dropped 2 bases and J dropped 6; count of bases not matched to a gene: 5. The CDR3 loop reads CASSYLTGDAGELFF. The CDR3 nucleotides are TGTGCCAGCAGTTACCTGACAGGGGACGCCGGGGAGCTGTTTTTT.

The CDR3 loop reads CASSSSGTNTEAFF. The CDR3 DNA is TGTGCCAGCAGCTCTTCAGGAACCAACACTGAAGCTTTCTTT. The chain employs TRBV7-3 and TRBJ1-1; D gene unclear. The CDR3 length is 14 residues. Germline V gives CDR1 SGHTA, CDR2 FQGTGA. The V end lost 4 bases, the J end lost 2 bases, and 11 bases lay between the germline ends.